The 29 T cell receptor beta chains given below trace back to one sample, sequenced in a study of Graves' ophthalmopathy and Graves' hyperthyroidism. The authors amplified TCR beta CDR3 regions from RNA transcripts. In the first round, RT-PCR was carried out with HTBI primers, and a multiplex PCR formed the second round. TCRdb analysed the multiplex PCR reads with MiXCR anew, one entry per CDR3 protein. The sample holds 900,000 to 1,200,000 distinct CDR3 sequences, less than 45% seen once. Specimen: peripheral blood or thyroid tissue (not recorded which). All receptors derive from an adult man with Graves' hyperthyroidism.

V is TRBV10-3 and J is TRBJ1-6; 7 bases are shared with TRBD1. CDR1 is ENHRY and CDR2 is SYGVKD in the germline V gene. The V segment lost 10 bases and the J segment 7 bases; nucleotides outside the gene matches: 13. The CDR3 has 15 amino acids. CDR3 region: CATSPGGDRNSPLHF. CDR3 coding DNA: TGTGCCACCTCTCCGGGCGGGGACAGAAATTCACCCCTCCACTTT.

The chain recombines TRBV7-2 with TRBJ2-7; D remains ambiguous. The CDR3 runs 14 residues. Germline V CDR1 and CDR2: SGHTA, FQGNSA. Trimming took off 6 bases at V and 0 bases at J, with 12 bases between the two ends. CDR3 sequence: CASSYRHYSYEQYF. The CDR3 nucleotides are TGTGCCAGCAGTTACCGACATTACTCCTACGAGCAGTACTTC.

This clonotype was seen at least ten times. The chain uses TRBV7-9 and TRBJ1-2; 7 bases align to TRBD1. Germline V gives CDR1 SEHNR, CDR2 FQNEAQ (reference sequence). The CDR3 has 13 amino acids. The V segment lost 2 bases and the J segment 8 bases; nucleotides outside the gene matches: 5. The CDR3, as DNA: TGTGCCAGCAGCTTAACACAGGGGAGAGGCTACACCTTC. Protein product: CASSLTQGRGYTF. The variable domain in full, completed from reference TRBV7-9 and TRBJ1-2, reads DTGVSQNPRHKITKRGQNVTFRCDPISEHNRLYWYRQTLGQGPEFLTYFQNEAQLEKSRLLSDRFSAERPKGSFSTLEIQRTEQGDSAMYLCASSLTQGRGYTFGSGTRLTVV.

As concerns this clonotype: A much bigger clone sits one base away, suggesting this may be a read error. The V gene is TRBV9, the J gene TRBJ2-2; 11 bases align to TRBD2. Trimming cost V 4 bases and J 6 bases; bases outside gene matches: 8. The CDR3 extends over 16 amino acids. The germline V gene encodes CDR1 SGDLS and CDR2 YYNGEE. The CDR3 DNA reads as TGTGCCAGCAGCCCGACTAGCGGGGTTGGGCCCGGGGAGCTGTTTTTT. Translation gives CASSPTSGVGPGELFF.

This clonotype was detected ten times or more. The chain combines TRBV19 with TRBJ2-6, with TRBD1 as a possible D gene (5 bases). Germline CDR1 reads LNHDA; CDR2 reads SQIVND (reference sequence). The CDR3 is made up of 13 amino acids. Trimming removed 8 bases at V and 3 bases at J, with 8 bases between. Here the CDR3 reads CASQGLGANVLTF. CDR3 nucleotide sequence: TGTGCCAGTCAGGGCCTTGGGGCCAACGTCCTGACTTTC.

V usage is TRBV12-3 or TRBV12-4 and J usage is TRBJ2-5, with a possible D match to TRBD2 (6 bases). This CDR3 comprises 14 residues. V was clipped by 7 bases and J by 3 bases, with 15 bases between them. The CDR3 DNA sequence: TGTGCCAGCAACGCCGGGACTCCCAAAGAGACCCAGTACTTC. Its translation is CASNAGTPKETQYF.

J is TRBJ2-5 and V is TRBV7-7; D gene uncertain. With 5 bases removed from V and 0 bases from J, the gap between germline ends came to 10 bases. The germline gives CDR1 SSHAT, CDR2 FNYEAQ (reference sequence). CDR3 length: 14 amino acids. Written as DNA, the CDR3 is TGTGCCAGCAGCGCCAAGAAGAACCAAGAGACCCAGTACTTC. Translated, it gives CASSAKKNQETQYF.

The genes are TRBV7-9 and TRBJ1-2; D ambiguous. Trimming took 5 bases from V and 3 from J, leaving 10 bases between them. CDR1 and CDR2 (germline): SEHNR, FQNEAQ (reference sequence). The CDR3 sequence is 13 residues long. The CDR3 loop is CASSPRVDYGYTF. The CDR3 DNA sequence: TGTGCCAGCAGCCCCCGAGTGGACTATGGCTACACCTTC.

The chain joins TRBV11-2 to TRBJ1-4; the D is unclear. Looked up from germline, CDR1 is SGHAT and CDR2 is FQNNGV. V was shortened by 3 bases and J by 7 bases, with 9 bases between the two germline ends. The CDR3 spans 13 residues. In nucleotides, the CDR3 is TGTGCCAGCAGCTTGCACGTGGGTGAAAAACTGTTTTTT. It translates to CASSLHVGEKLFF.

This clonotype was seen ten or more times. The CDR3 reads CATSRDTGSGAQTQYF. The CDR3 coding sequence is TGTGCCACCAGCAGAGATACAGGATCGGGGGCCCAGACCCAGTACTTC. The chain links TRBV15 to TRBJ2-5; D may be TRBD1 or TRBD2 (6 bases each). Trimming took 0 bases from V and 6 from J, leaving 17 bases between them. Germline values: CDR1 LNHNV, CDR2 YYDKDF (reference sequence). The CDR3 totals 16 residues.

This rearrangement joins TRBV7-9 to TRBJ1-2; the match to TRBD1 covers 8 bases. The J segment lost 8 bases and the V segment lost 3 bases, leaving 14 bases of the junction unmatched. Germline loops: CDR1 SEHNR, CDR2 FQNEAQ (reference sequence). The length of the CDR3 is 16 residues. This chain's CDR3 is CASSLSEGRGRDGYTF. The DNA for the CDR3 is TGTGCCAGCAGCTTGAGTGAAGGCAGGGGGCGCGACGGCTACACCTTC.

Note on this clonotype: Given the absence of the conserved phenylalanine or tryptophan at the CDR3 end, a read error is likely. The DNA is left out, because the CDR3 cannot be placed on it with certainty; the CDR3 is given as TCRdb lists it. The J gene is TRBJ2-6, the V gene TRBV5-1; the D segment call TRBD2 is taken from the table without a DNA check. The V gene's germline CDR1 is SGHRS and CDR2 YFSETQ. The CDR3 length equals 8 residues, ends included. CDR3 region: CASSPALV.

This clonotype was found a few times. V usage is TRBV10-3 and J usage is TRBJ2-7; D uncertain. CDR1 ENHRY and CDR2 SYGVKD come from the germline V gene. CDR3 length: 14 residues. V was shortened by 3 bases and J by 7 bases, with 16 bases between the two germline ends. The CDR3 DNA follows: TGTGCCATCAGTGAAGTGTCAGTAAATCGGGAGCAGTACTTC. This sequence encodes CAISEVSVNREQYF.

The CDR3 DNA follows: TGCAGTGCTAGAGATCGTGGGACAGGGGCTGAAGCTTTCTTT. Protein product: CSARDRGTGAEAFF. The rearrangement links TRBV20-1 to TRBJ1-1, with 10 bases aligning to TRBD1. This CDR3 region has 14 residues. The germline V gene encodes CDR1 DFQATT and CDR2 SNEGSKA (reference sequence). With V trimmed by 0 bases and J by 6 bases, 4 bases remained unmatched.

This clonotype was seen a few times. This rearrangement joins TRBV19 to TRBJ2-2; possible D gene TRBD2, 5 bases. CDR1 and CDR2 from the germline V gene are LNHDA and SQIVND (reference sequence). Trimming removed 1 base from V and 7 bases from J, with 10 bases in between. The CDR3 sequence is 14 residues long. CDR3 sequence: CASSIGTGGGELFF. CDR3 nucleotide sequence: TGTGCCAGTAGTATAGGGACTGGCGGCGGGGAGCTGTTTTTT.

This clonotype was seen ten or more times. The gene calls are TRBV7-2 and TRBJ1-1; D gene unclear. V lost 2 bases, J lost 1 base, and 11 bases lay in between. The CDR3 runs 15 residues. The V gene's germline CDR1 is SGHTA and CDR2 FQGNSA. DNA of the CDR3: TGTGCCAGCAGCTTAAAGATCGTACAGAACACTGAAGCTTTCTTT. This translates into CASSLKIVQNTEAFF.

This clonotype was picked up many times. This chain connects TRBV4-2 to TRBJ1-2; D is possibly TRBD1 (6 bases). Trimming stripped 5 bases from V and 4 bases from J, with 14 bases between. Germline V gene data show CDR1 as LGHNA and CDR2 as YNFKEQ. The CDR3 is 14 amino acids. The DNA of the CDR3 is TGTGCCAGCAGCTCGACAGGTGAAGGCTATGGCTACACCTTC. Amino acid sequence: CASSSTGEGYGYTF.

This clonotype was recorded once. The chain uses TRBV7-9 and TRBJ1-6, with TRBD1 matching over 8 bases. The CDR3 is 15 amino acids. Per the germline V gene, CDR1 is SEHNR and CDR2 is FQNEAQ (reference sequence). Losses at the gene ends were 0 bases for V and 5 bases for J; bases not matched to a gene: 0. The CDR3 DNA reads as TGTGCCAGCAGCTTAGCGGACAGGGATAATTCACCCCTCCACTTT. Amino acid sequence: CASSLADRDNSPLHF. The complete variable domain, with remaining parts taken from reference TRBV7-9 and TRBJ1-6, reads DTGVSQNPRHKITKRGQNVTFRCDPISEHNRLYWYRQTLGQGPEFLTYFQNEAQLEKSRLLSDRFSAERPKGSFSTLEIQRTEQGDSAMYLCASSLADRDNSPLHFGNGTRLTVT.

In its sample, this clonotype was seen a few times. The J gene is TRBJ1-5, the V gene TRBV5-6; tentatively, D is TRBD1 (5 bases). V lost 5 bases, J lost 0 bases, and 12 bases lay in between. Germline CDR1 is SGHDT and CDR2 is YYEEEE. The CDR3 totals 15 residues. The CDR3 loop is CASSQGRSSNQPQHF. CDR3 sequence (DNA): TGTGCCAGCAGTCAGGGACGCTCTAGCAATCAGCCCCAGCATTTT.

A few counts support this clonotype. This chain connects TRBV12-3 or TRBV12-4 to TRBJ1-2; 9 bases map to TRBD1. This CDR3 comprises 14 residues. The CDR3 protein is CASGYGTGSYGYTF. The CDR3 nucleotides read TGTGCTAGTGGTTACGGGACAGGGAGCTATGGCTACACCTTC.

The chain uses TRBV20-1 and TRBJ1-1; D remains ambiguous. The CDR3 is made up of 14 amino acids. V dropped 1 base and J dropped 5 bases, with 14 bases sitting between them. Germline V gene sequence: CDR1 DFQATT, CDR2 SNEGSKA (reference sequence). CDR3: CSARAGGSGTEAFF. The CDR3 DNA is TGCAGTGCTAGAGCGGGCGGTAGCGGGACTGAAGCTTTCTTT.

This CDR3 reads CSAPSGGTQYF. For the CDR3, the DNA is TGCAGTGCTCCCTCTGGGGGGACCCAGTACTTC. V usage is TRBV20-1 and J usage is TRBJ2-5; D may match TRBD1 or TRBD2 (5 bases each). This CDR3 is 11 amino acids long. Germline CDR1 DFQATT, CDR2 SNEGSKA (reference sequence). Trimming removed 5 bases at V and 7 bases at J, with 11 bases between.

This clonotype appeared many times. This chain joins TRBV2 and TRBJ2-6, with D perhaps matching TRBD2 (6 bases). Trimming took 1 base from V and 0 from J, leaving 10 bases between them. Germline CDR1 reads SNHLY; CDR2 reads FYNNEI. The CDR3 runs to 17 residues. Written as DNA, the CDR3 is TGTGCCAGCAGTGAAGGGAGGGCGAGCTCTGGGGCCAACGTCCTGACTTTC. It specifies CASSEGRASSGANVLTF.

This sequence joins TRBV29-1 and TRBJ2-7; the match to TRBD1 covers 7 bases. Germline assignment: CDR1 SQVTM and CDR2 ANQGSEA. This CDR3 is built from 10 residues. The V gene end was trimmed by 6 bases and the J gene end by 13 bases; junction bases not matched to a gene: 9. The CDR3 DNA reads TGCAGCGTCCGGGACAGAGGGAAATACTTC. Protein sequence: CSVRDRGKYF.

The chain combines TRBV6-6 with TRBJ2-2, with D unclear. The CDR3 is 14 residues long. CDR1 is MNHNY, CDR2 SVGAGI, per germline (reference sequence). V was pared by 2 bases and J by 5 bases, with 9 bases between. The CDR3 nucleotides are TGTGCCAGCAGTTACGAGACCCAAACCGGGGAGCTGTTTTTT. Translation: CASSYETQTGELFF.

This clonotype showed up many times. The CDR3 DNA reads as TGCGCCAGCAGCTTGAGGACAGGGGACTATAATTCACCCCTCCACTTT. Translation gives CASSLRTGDYNSPLHF. The J gene is TRBJ1-6, the V gene TRBV5-1; TRBD1 aligns across 9 bases. The CDR3 has 16 residues. Germline V gene sequence: CDR1 SGHRS, CDR2 YFSETQ. J lost 3 bases, V lost 1 base, and 2 bases had no gene match.

This clonotype has ten or more counts. The genes are TRBV10-2 and TRBJ1-2, with unresolved D. Germline values: CDR1 WSHSY, CDR2 SAAADI. The CDR3 contains 13 residues. With 3 bases removed from V and 8 bases from J, the gap between germline ends came to 13 bases. DNA for the CDR3: TGCGCCAGCAGTGATGTCCCTGCAGGAGGCTACACCTTC. Its protein product is CASSDVPAGGYTF.

This clonotype has a handful of counts. The chain has TRBV11-2 and TRBJ2-5; TRBD2 matches 8 bases. Trimming removed 5 bases from V and 5 bases from J; junction bases left unmatched: 13. The CDR3 loop spans 16 amino acids. CDR1 is SGHAT, CDR2 FQNNGV, per germline. CDR3 sequence: CASSQYGLAGGETQYF. The CDR3, as DNA: TGTGCCAGCAGCCAATACGGGCTAGCGGGTGGGGAGACCCAGTACTTC.

The chain carries TRBV30 and TRBJ1-6, with D unresolved. The CDR3 is 12 residues long. V lost 2 bases, J lost 10 bases, and 9 bases lay in between. From germline, CDR1 is GTSNPN and CDR2 SVGIG (reference sequence). In DNA, the CDR3 is TGTGCCTGGAGTCTACAGCTGTCACCCCTCCACTTT. Amino acids: CAWSLQLSPLHF.